This T cell receptor beta chain is from a study of T cell responses to AZD1222 COVID-19 vaccine. Study-level results: Only six people who got AZD1222 tested seropositive at baseline.

Regarding this clone: Its antigen is still unknown.

CDR1 SGHTS and CDR2 YDEGEE come from the germline V gene. The ends were cut back, 2 bases at V and 8 bases at J, with 10 bases in the middle. The CDR3 is 13 amino acids. TCRdb's copy holds only in-frame clones and misses some; the assay was immunoSEQ multiplex PCR. The sample has about 270,000 clones; around 93% are singletons. The sample here was peripheral blood, taken 28 days after the second AZD1222 dose. The V and J genes are TRBV5-8 and TRBJ1-4; D perhaps matches TRBD1 (5 bases). The clonotype comes from an adult who received the AZD1222 COVID-19 vaccine. In nucleotides, the CDR3 is TGTGCCAGCAGCTTTCGGGGGAAGGAAAAACTGTTTTTT. It encodes CASSFRGKEKLFF.